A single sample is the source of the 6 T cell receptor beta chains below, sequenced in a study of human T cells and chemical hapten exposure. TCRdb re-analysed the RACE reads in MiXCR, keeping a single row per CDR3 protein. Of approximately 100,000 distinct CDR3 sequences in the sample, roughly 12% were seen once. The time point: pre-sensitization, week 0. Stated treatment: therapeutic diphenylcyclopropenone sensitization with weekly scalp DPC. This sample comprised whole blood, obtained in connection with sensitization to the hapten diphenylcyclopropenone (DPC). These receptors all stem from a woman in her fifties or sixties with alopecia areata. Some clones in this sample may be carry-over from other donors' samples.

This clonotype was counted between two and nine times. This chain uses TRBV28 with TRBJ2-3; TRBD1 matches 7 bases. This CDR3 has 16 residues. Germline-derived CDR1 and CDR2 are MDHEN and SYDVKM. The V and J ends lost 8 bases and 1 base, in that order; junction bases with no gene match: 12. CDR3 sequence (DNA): TGTGCCAGCGGGGGACGAAACAGGGGTGGCACAGATACGCAGTATTTT. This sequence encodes CASGGRNRGGTDTQYF.

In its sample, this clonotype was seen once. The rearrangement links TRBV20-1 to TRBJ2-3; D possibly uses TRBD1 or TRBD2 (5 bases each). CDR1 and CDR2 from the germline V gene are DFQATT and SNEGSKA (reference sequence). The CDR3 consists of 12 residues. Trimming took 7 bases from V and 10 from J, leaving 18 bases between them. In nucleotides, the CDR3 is TGCAGTGTCGGCCTGGGGGAATTGGCGCAGTATTTT. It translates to CSVGLGELAQYF.

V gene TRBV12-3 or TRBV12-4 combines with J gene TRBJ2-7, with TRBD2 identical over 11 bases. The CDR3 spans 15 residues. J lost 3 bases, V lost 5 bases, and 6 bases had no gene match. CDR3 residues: CASSTSGGAIYEQYF. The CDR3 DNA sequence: TGTGCCAGCAGTACTAGCGGGGGCGCGATCTACGAGCAGTACTTC.

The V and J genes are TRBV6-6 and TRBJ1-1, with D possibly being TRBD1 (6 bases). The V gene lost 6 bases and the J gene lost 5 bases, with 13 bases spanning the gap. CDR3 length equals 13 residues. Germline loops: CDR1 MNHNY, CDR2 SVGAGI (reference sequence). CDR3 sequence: CASSPRGRTEAFF. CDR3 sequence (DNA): TGTGCCAGCAGCCCCAGGGGAAGGACTGAAGCTTTCTTT.

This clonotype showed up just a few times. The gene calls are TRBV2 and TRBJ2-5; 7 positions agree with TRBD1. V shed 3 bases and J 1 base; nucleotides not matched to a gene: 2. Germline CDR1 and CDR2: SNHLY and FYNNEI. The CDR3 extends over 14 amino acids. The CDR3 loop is CASSEGDSQETQYF. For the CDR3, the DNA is TGTGCCAGCAGTGAGGGGGACAGCCAAGAGACCCAGTACTTC.

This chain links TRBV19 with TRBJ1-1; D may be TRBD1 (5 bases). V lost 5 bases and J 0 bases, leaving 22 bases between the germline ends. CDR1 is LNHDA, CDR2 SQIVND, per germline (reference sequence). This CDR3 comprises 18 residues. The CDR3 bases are TGTGCCAGTAGTGCCCAACTTTCGATAAGGGGCGTGAACACTGAAGCTTTCTTT. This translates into CASSAQLSIRGVNTEAFF.